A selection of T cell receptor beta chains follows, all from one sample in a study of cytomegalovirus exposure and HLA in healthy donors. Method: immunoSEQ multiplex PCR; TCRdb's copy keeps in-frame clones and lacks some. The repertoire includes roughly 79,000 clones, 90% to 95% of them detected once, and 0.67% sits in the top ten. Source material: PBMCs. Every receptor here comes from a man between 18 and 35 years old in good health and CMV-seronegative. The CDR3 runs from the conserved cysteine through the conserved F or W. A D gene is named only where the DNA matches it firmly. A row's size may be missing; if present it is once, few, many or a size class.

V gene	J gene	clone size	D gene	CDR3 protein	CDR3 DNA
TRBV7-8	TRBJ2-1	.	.	CASSFGLGAPYNEQFF	TGTGCCAGCAGCTTCGGTTTGGGGGCTCCCTACAATGAGCAGTTCTTC
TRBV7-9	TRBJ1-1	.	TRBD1	CASSSRGGAGQNTEAFF	TGTGCCAGCAGCTCAAGAGGGGGCGCAGGGCAGAACACTGAAGCTTTCTTT
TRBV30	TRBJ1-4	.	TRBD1	CAWSVKGQGGEKLFF	TGTGCCTGGAGTGTTAAGGGACAGGGTGGGGAAAAACTGTTTTTT
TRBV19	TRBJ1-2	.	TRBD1	CASIRTGGAYGYTF	TGTGCCAGTATCCGGACAGGGGGCGCGTATGGCTACACCTTC
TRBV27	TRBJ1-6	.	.	CASSLGRGGYNSPLHF	TGTGCCAGCAGTTTAGGCCGGGGAGGCTATAATTCACCCCTCCACTTT
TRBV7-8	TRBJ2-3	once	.	CASSTGLFGTDTQYF	TGTGCCAGCAGCACGGGTCTTTTCGGCACAGATACGCAGTATTTT
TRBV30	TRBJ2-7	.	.	CAWSRTSYEQYF	TGTGCCTGGAGTAGGACTTCCTACGAGCAGTACTTC
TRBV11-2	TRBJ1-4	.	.	CASSQSIYEETNEKLFF	TGTGCCAGCAGCCAAAGTATATACGAGGAAACTAATGAAAAACTGTTTTTT
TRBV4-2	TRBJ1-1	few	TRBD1	CASSKTGTENTEAFF	TGTGCCAGCAGCAAAACCGGGACAGAGAACACTGAAGCTTTCTTT
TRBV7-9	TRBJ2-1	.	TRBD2	CASSLDAGGPNEQFF	TGTGCCAGCAGCTTAGATGCGGGAGGGCCCAATGAGCAGTTCTTC
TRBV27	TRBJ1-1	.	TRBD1	CASSFLDRENTEAFF	TGTGCCAGCAGTTTCTTGGACAGGGAGAACACTGAAGCTTTCTTT
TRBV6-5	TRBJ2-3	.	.	CASSYGSGDTDTQYF	TGTGCCAGCAGTTACGGTTCAGGGGACACAGATACGCAGTATTTT
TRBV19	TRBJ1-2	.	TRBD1	CASSWGTGTTFSYGYTF	TGTGCCAGTAGTTGGGGGACAGGGACTACTTTCTCCTATGGCTACACCTTC
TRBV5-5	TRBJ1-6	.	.	CASSLAPRGNSPLHF	TGTGCCAGCAGCTTGGCTCCCCGGGGGAATTCACCCCTCCACTTT
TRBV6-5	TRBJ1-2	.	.	CASSYSKAGGGYTF	TGTGCCAGCAGTTACTCGAAGGCCGGGGGTGGCTACACCTTC
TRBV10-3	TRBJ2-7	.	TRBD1	CATLRTGGGYEQYF	TGTGCCACCCTCCGGACAGGGGGAGGCTACGAGCAGTACTTC
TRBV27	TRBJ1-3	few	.	CASSLTTADSGNTIYF	TGTGCCAGCAGCCTGACGACAGCCGACTCTGGAAACACCATATATTTT
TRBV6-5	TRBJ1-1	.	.	CASSLGADGTEAFF	TGTGCCAGCAGTTTGGGGGCAGACGGGACTGAAGCTTTCTTT
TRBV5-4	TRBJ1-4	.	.	CASSSWGGLKLFF	TGTGCCAGCAGCTCATGGGGGGGGTTGAAACTGTTTTTT
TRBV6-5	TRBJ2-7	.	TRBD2	CASSYSSGTREYEQYF	TGTGCCAGCAGTTACTCGTCCGGGACTAGGGAGTACGAGCAGTACTTC
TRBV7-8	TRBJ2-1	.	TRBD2	CASIQGRTGGDNEQFF	TGTGCCAGCATCCAAGGGAGGACGGGGGGGGACAATGAGCAGTTCTTC
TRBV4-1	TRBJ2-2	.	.	CASSQGRGTGELFF	TGCGCCAGCAGCCAAGGCAGGGGTACCGGGGAGCTGTTTTTT
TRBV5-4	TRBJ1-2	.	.	CASSLLPYYLQDGYTF	TGTGCCAGCAGCTTGTTACCTTACTATTTACAGGATGGCTACACCTTC
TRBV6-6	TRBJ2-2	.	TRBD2	CASSSAGAGTGELFF	TGTGCCAGCAGTTCAGCGGGGGCGGGAACCGGGGAGCTGTTTTTT
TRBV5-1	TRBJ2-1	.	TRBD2	CASSLVGASGGNEQFF	TGCGCCAGCAGCTTGGTGGGGGCTAGCGGGGGCAATGAGCAGTTCTTC
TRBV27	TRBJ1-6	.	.	CASSFRYFSGANNSPLHF	TGTGCCAGCAGTTTTAGGTATTTTTCAGGGGCGAATAATTCACCCCTCCACTTT
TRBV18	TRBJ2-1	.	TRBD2	CASSWGSGSAYNEQFF	TGTGCCAGCTCTTGGGGTAGCGGGAGTGCGTACAATGAGCAGTTCTTC
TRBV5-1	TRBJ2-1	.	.	CASSSRRQPGSGEQFF	TGCGCCAGCAGCTCACGTAGGCAGCCCGGTTCGGGTGAGCAGTTCTTC
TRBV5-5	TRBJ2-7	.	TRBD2	CASSLVLAGHPYEQYF	TGTGCCAGCAGCTTGGTACTAGCGGGGCACCCCTACGAGCAGTACTTC
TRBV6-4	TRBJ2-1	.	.	CASSETRIRGYNEQFF	TGTGCCAGCAGTGAAACCCGAATCCGGGGCTACAATGAGCAGTTCTTC
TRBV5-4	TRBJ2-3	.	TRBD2	CASSFPSGASTDTQYF	TGTGCCAGCAGCTTCCCTAGCGGGGCAAGCACAGATACGCAGTATTTT
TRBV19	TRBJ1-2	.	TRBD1	CASTLQGLPYGYTF	TGTGCCAGTACCCTACAGGGGCTGCCCTATGGCTACACCTTC
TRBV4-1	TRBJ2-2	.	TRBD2	CASSRTSGGLTGELFF	TGCGCCAGCAGCCGCACTAGCGGGGGGCTCACCGGGGAGCTGTTTTTT
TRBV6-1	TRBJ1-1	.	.	CASSPRTDMNTEAFF	TGTGCCAGCAGTCCCCGGACAGATATGAACACTGAAGCTTTCTTT
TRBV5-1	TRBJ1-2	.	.	CASRREGLGSSYGYTF	TGCGCCAGCAGGAGGGAAGGGCTTGGATCATCCTATGGCTACACCTTC
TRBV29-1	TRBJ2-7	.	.	CSVEDRQGVHYEQYF	TGCAGCGTTGAAGATCGTCAGGGCGTGCACTACGAGCAGTACTTC
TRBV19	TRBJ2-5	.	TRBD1	CASRAIDRGRLEETQYF	TGTGCCAGTAGGGCCATCGACAGGGGGCGATTGGAAGAGACCCAGTACTTC
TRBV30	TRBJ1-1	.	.	CAWGQSAEAFF	TGTGCCTGGGGACAGTCAGCTGAAGCTTTCTTT
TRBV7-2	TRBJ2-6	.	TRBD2	CASSLSGGRAGANVLTF	TGTGCCAGCAGCTTGAGTGGCGGGAGGGCTGGGGCCAACGTCCTGACTTTC
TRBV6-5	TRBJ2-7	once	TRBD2	CASTTSASGGYEQYF	TGTGCCAGCACCACCTCCGCTAGCGGGGGCTACGAGCAGTACTTC
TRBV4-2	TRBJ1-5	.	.	CASSQEEAAVSNQPQHF	TGTGCCAGCAGCCAAGAGGAAGCGGCGGTTAGCAATCAGCCCCAGCATTTT
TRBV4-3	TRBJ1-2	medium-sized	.	CASSQDTGGGGYGYTF	TGCGCCAGCAGCCAAGATACGGGCGGCGGGGGTTATGGCTACACCTTC
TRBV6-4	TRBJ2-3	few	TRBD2	CASSESSGRSDTQYF	TGTGCCAGCAGTGAGTCTAGCGGGAGGTCAGATACGCAGTATTTT
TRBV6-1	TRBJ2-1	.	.	CASRAGHAEQFF	TGTGCCAGCAGGGCCGGACATGCCGAGCAGTTCTTC
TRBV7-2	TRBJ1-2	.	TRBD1	CASSLSGTEYGYTF	TGTGCCAGCAGCTTATCAGGGACAGAATATGGCTACACCTTC
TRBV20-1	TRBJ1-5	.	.	CSAGLNQPQHF	TGCAGTGCTGGCTTAAATCAGCCCCAGCATTTT
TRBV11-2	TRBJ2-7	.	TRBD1	CASSFQGERDEQYF	TGTGCCAGCAGCTTCCAGGGGGAACGGGACGAGCAGTACTTC
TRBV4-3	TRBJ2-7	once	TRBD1	CASSQLAGQESYEQYF	TGCGCCAGCAGCCAACTCGCGGGACAGGAGTCCTACGAGCAGTACTTC
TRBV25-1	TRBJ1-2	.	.	CASSGGGLAYGYTF	TGTGCCAGCAGTGGGGGGGGACTCGCATATGGCTACACCTTC